This TCR beta chain was profiled in a study of blood T cell repertoires in COVID-19. In the study overall: Samples of COVID-19 (acute and convalescent) were obtained from the United States, Italy and Spain. PBMCs, B-cell-depleted T cells, or T cells were the source of the cDNA or gDNA that made up the material.

Trimming stripped 4 bases from V and 0 bases from J, with 11 bases between. The CDR3 contains 15 residues. CDR1 SNHLY and CDR2 FYNNEI come from the germline V gene. As originally analysed: Nucleated cell counts were estimated from reference gene primer amplification. Using immunoSEQ multiplex PCR, the repertoire was profiled, and TCRdb retains in-frame clones only, with some absent. Clone size and V and J calls were adopted from that table, with D and trimming inferred from the DNA. Among 200,000 to 250,000 clones listed, around 88% were seen once. Sequencing was performed on peripheral blood. The chain combines TRBV2 with TRBJ2-3; D is perhaps TRBD1 (6 bases). The sequence came from a man aged 18 to 35 with active or convalescent COVID-19. The CDR3 nucleotides read TGTGCCAGCAGTGCGGGCAGGGGAAGCACAGATACGCAGTATTTT. Protein: CASSAGRGSTDTQYF. The full variable domain, in which reference TRBV2 and TRBJ2-3 provide the parts outside the CDR3, is EPEVTQTPSHQVTQMGQEVILRCVPISNHLYFYWYRQILGQKVEFLVSFYNNEISEKSEIFDDQFSVERPDGSNFTLKIRSTKLEDSAMYFCASSAGRGSTDTQYFGPGTRLTVL.